A single sample is the source of the 17 T cell receptor beta chains below, sequenced in a study of shared clonotypes between healthy human individuals. As defined, naive CD8 cells were CD45RO-negative and positively selected for CCR7, with terminally differentiated effector memory CD45RA+ cells excluded. TCRdb's copy holds only in-frame clones and misses some; the assay was immunoSEQ multiplex PCR. This table has nearly 2 million clones, approximately 94% appearing once. Input material: naive CD8+ T cells sorted from blood. The receptor source for this set is a man between 18 and 35 years old in good health.

In its sample, this clone was seen once. This rearrangement joins TRBV5-1 to TRBJ2-7, with 7 bases lining up with TRBD1. V shed 4 bases, J shed 2 bases, and the junction held 9 bases outside the gene matches. Per the germline V gene, CDR1 is SGHRS and CDR2 is YFSETQ. CDR3 size: 15 residues. The CDR3 loop reads CASSLGDRIPYEQYF. The CDR3 region has the DNA TGCGCCAGCAGCCTTGGGGACAGAATTCCCTACGAGCAGTACTTC.

The rearrangement uses TRBV5-5 and TRBJ2-7; D unclear. V was shortened by 2 bases and J by 3 bases, with 9 bases between the two germline ends. CDR3 length: 13 residues. Per the germline V gene, CDR1 is SGHKS and CDR2 is YYEKEE (reference sequence). The CDR3 spells CASSFSSGYEQYF. CDR3 in DNA: TGTGCCAGCAGCTTTTCATCCGGCTACGAGCAGTACTTC.

In nucleotides, the CDR3 is TGTGCCAGCAGTTTGGGACAGGGAATATGGAATCAGCCCCAGCATTTT. Translated: CASSLGQGIWNQPQHF. This chain joins TRBV28 and TRBJ1-5, with 9 bases that match TRBD1. Germline CDR1 MDHEN, CDR2 SYDVKM. CDR3 length: 16 amino acids. V lost 3 bases to trimming and J lost 4 bases; unmatched junction nucleotides: 7.

The chain is built from TRBV6-6 and TRBJ2-1; TRBD2 matches at 11 bases. CDR1 and CDR2 from the germline V gene are MNHNY and SVGAGI (reference sequence). With 5 bases clipped from V and 1 base from J, the junction kept 1 base outside the gene matches. This CDR3 has 15 amino acids. This CDR3 is CASSGTSGSYNEQFF. CDR3 coding DNA: TGTGCCAGCAGTGGGACTAGCGGATCCTACAATGAGCAGTTCTTC.

V gene TRBV9 combines with J gene TRBJ2-3; either TRBD1 or TRBD2 may supply D (5 bases each). The V and J ends lost 0 bases and 0 bases respectively, with 14 bases between them. Germline V gives CDR1 SGDLS, CDR2 YYNGEE. The CDR3 is 17 amino acids. CDR3 bases: TGTGCCAGCAGCGTAGTTGGGACCGACTCTAGCACAGATACGCAGTATTTT. This gives the protein CASSVVGTDSSTDTQYF. The full variable domain, its missing parts supplied by reference TRBV9 and TRBJ2-3, is DSGVTQTPKHLITATGQRVTLRCSPRSGDLSVYWYQQSLDQGLQFLIQYYNGEERAKGNILERFSAQQFPDLHSELNLSSLELGDSALYFCASSVVGTDSSTDTQYFGPGTRLTVL.

This clone was seen once. The chain uses TRBV13 and TRBJ2-7; D perhaps matches TRBD2 (5 bases). The CDR3 covers 15 residues. V lost 5 bases to trimming and J lost 2 bases, with 16 bases between them. Germline loops: CDR1 PRHDT, CDR2 FYEKMQ (reference sequence). The CDR3 loop reads CASSPRADSTYEQYF. CDR3 bases: TGTGCCAGCAGCCCTAGAGCGGATTCAACCTACGAGCAGTACTTC.

Regarding this clone: The sample holds other DNA sequences that translate to the same CDR3. The V call is TRBV4-1, the J call TRBJ2-7; D might be TRBD2 (5 bases). This CDR3 is built from 14 residues. The ends were cut back, 1 base at V and 3 bases at J, with 10 bases in the middle. Germline assignment: CDR1 MGHRA and CDR2 YSYEKL. The CDR3, as DNA: TGCGCCAGCAGCCAAGTTTCCCGGGACTACGAGCAGTACTTC. Its translation: CASSQVSRDYEQYF.

The CDR3 coding sequence is TGTGCCAGCAGCGGGGACAGGGATCAGCAGTTCTTC. This encodes CASSGDRDQQFF. The J gene is TRBJ2-1, the V gene TRBV11-2, with 9 positions matching TRBD1. Germline CDR1 is SGHAT and CDR2 is FQNNGV. V trimming: 5 bases; J trimming: 11 bases; junction bases outside the gene matches: 4. This CDR3 is 12 amino acids long.

The chain joins TRBV5-1 to TRBJ2-7; D is possibly TRBD1 (5 bases). In germline, CDR1 is SGHRS, CDR2 YFSETQ. The length of the CDR3 is 14 residues. Trimming left V 3 bases short and J 0 bases short, with 10 bases between. As DNA, the CDR3 is TGCGCCAGCAGCTGGGGCCCGAGCTCCTACGAGCAGTACTTC. It specifies CASSWGPSSYEQYF. The variable domain in full, completed from reference TRBV5-1 and TRBJ2-7, reads KAGVTQTPRYLIKTRGQQVTLSCSPISGHRSVSWYQQTPGQGLQFLFEYFSETQRNKGNFPGRFSGRQFSNSRSEMNVSTLELGDSALYLCASSWGPSSYEQYFGPGTRLTVT.

The chain recombines TRBV7-9 with TRBJ2-7; D is unclear. The CDR3 runs to 17 residues. Germline V lookup: CDR1 SEHNR, CDR2 FQNEAQ (reference sequence). V was pared by 5 bases and J by 3 bases, with 23 bases between. The CDR3 DNA reads TGTGCCAGCAGCACCAGCCCGTCGGTAGAAGCGATCTACGAGCAGTACTTC. Translating it yields CASSTSPSVEAIYEQYF. The whole variable domain, filled in from reference TRBV7-9 and TRBJ2-7, reads DTGVSQNPRHKITKRGQNVTFRCDPISEHNRLYWYRQTLGQGPEFLTYFQNEAQLEKSRLLSDRFSAERPKGSFSTLEIQRTEQGDSAMYLCASSTSPSVEAIYEQYFGPGTRLTVT.

The CDR3 nucleotides are TGTGCCAGCAGTTTATCTGCGGGGAGTCGTTACAATGAGCAGTTCTTC. Protein product: CASSLSAGSRYNEQFF. This chain joins TRBV27 and TRBJ2-1, with D possibly matching TRBD2 (6 bases). The CDR3 totals 16 residues. V lost 0 bases and J 4 bases, leaving 13 bases between the germline ends. Germline loops: CDR1 MNHEY, CDR2 SMNVEV (reference sequence).

The rearrangement links TRBV5-6 to TRBJ2-5; 7 nucleotides line up with TRBD2. CDR1 SGHDT and CDR2 YYEEEE come from the germline V gene. V lost 2 bases and J lost 4; bases outside the gene matches: 8. The CDR3 covers 15 residues. The chain's CDR3 is CASSFYGGMGETQYF. In DNA, the CDR3 is TGTGCCAGCAGCTTTTACGGGGGGATGGGAGAGACCCAGTACTTC.

The chain uses TRBV4-1 and TRBJ2-7, with D possibly being TRBD2 (7 bases). Germline-derived CDR1 and CDR2 are MGHRA and YSYEKL. V lost 4 bases and J 6 bases, leaving 19 bases between the germline ends. The CDR3 totals 15 residues. CDR3: CASSPGDERGREQYF. CDR3 nucleotide sequence: TGCGCCAGCAGCCCAGGGGACGAGCGGGGCCGCGAGCAGTACTTC.

The J gene is TRBJ2-7, the V gene TRBV30, with 7 nucleotides matching TRBD1. The J segment lost 3 bases and the V segment lost 5 bases, leaving 7 bases of the junction unmatched. Per germline, CDR1 GTSNPN and CDR2 SVGIG (reference sequence). The CDR3 length is 13 residues. CDR3 sequence (DNA): TGTGCCTGGGTCCGGGACAGCGGCTACGAGCAGTACTTC. It codes for CAWVRDSGYEQYF.

The chain is built from TRBV2 and TRBJ2-7; D not certain. The CDR3 runs 14 residues. The germline V and J ends were trimmed by 3 bases and 1 base, with 10 bases remaining between them. The germline gives CDR1 SNHLY, CDR2 FYNNEI. As DNA, the CDR3 is TGTGCCAGCAGTGAGCTGACCGTGTCCTACGAGCAGTACTTC. It codes for CASSELTVSYEQYF.

The chain employs TRBV28 and TRBJ2-3, with TRBD2 identical over 7 bases. The CDR3 has 14 amino acids. Unmatched junction bases numbered 6, after V lost 7 bases and J lost 2 bases. CDR1 is MDHEN and CDR2 is SYDVKM in the germline V gene. CDR3 in amino acids: CASTPAGNTDTQYF. The DNA for the CDR3 is TGTGCCAGCACCCCAGCGGGGAACACAGATACGCAGTATTTT.

The rearrangement joins TRBV18 to TRBJ1-2; perhaps TRBD1 as D (5 bases). The V gene's germline CDR1 is KGHSH and CDR2 LQKENI. This CDR3 spans 14 amino acids. Trimming removed 4 bases at V and 8 bases at J, with 17 bases between. The CDR3 sequence: CASSLTGTDDGYTF. For the CDR3, the DNA is TGTGCCAGCTCACTTACCGGGACGGACGACGGCTACACCTTC. The variable domain in full, completed from reference TRBV18 and TRBJ1-2, reads NAGVMQNPRHLVRRRGQEARLRCSPMKGHSHVYWYRQLPEEGLKFMVYLQKENIIDESGMPKERFSAEFPKEGPSILRIQQVVRGDSAAYFCASSLTGTDDGYTFGSGTRLTVV.